This T cell receptor (beta chain) was sequenced for a study of blood T cell repertoires in COVID-19. Whole-study context: There were acute and convalescent COVID-19 samples, and they came from the United States, Italy and Spain. Nucleic acid was either cDNA or gDNA, and it came from T cells, B-cell-depleted T cells, or PBMCs.

This clone appeared once. In the authors' methods: Amplified reference gene primers provided the basis for estimating nucleated cell counts. Here immunoSEQ multiplex PCR was the method, and the copy in TCRdb shows in-frame clones only, minus some. That table furnishes V, J and clone size, whereas the DNA furnished D and trimming. The sample lists roughly 150,000 clones; about four fifths were seen once. The CDR3 consists of 12 residues. Germline-derived CDR1 and CDR2 are SGHTA and FQGNSA. Deletions cut 1 base from V and 3 bases from J, with 4 bases between. The clonotype was recovered from a man aged 55 to 70 with acute or convalescent COVID-19. The chain is built from TRBV7-2 and TRBJ2-7; no reliable D call. Specimen: peripheral blood. The CDR3 DNA follows: TGTGCCAGCAGCTTAGACATCTACGAGCAGTACTTC. It codes for CASSLDIYEQYF.